The sample holds many counts of the clone carrying this TCR beta chain. The data derive from a study of HIV-infected patients and healthy controls. The germline V and J ends were trimmed by 4 bases and 2 bases, with 14 bases remaining between them. Germline CDR1 MGHRA, CDR2 YSYEKL. The CDR3 has 16 residues. TCRdb re-analysed the 5' RACE reads in MiXCR, keeping a single row per CDR3 protein. The sample shows 15,000 to 20,000 distinct CDR3 sequences, about a sixth of them seen only once. Sequencing was performed on CD8+ T cells from blood. This clonotype originated in a human donor in good health. This rearrangement joins TRBV4-1 to TRBJ2-2; tentatively, D is TRBD2 (5 bases). The CDR3 nucleotides read TGCGCCAGCAGCCTGTTCGGCGGGCCAAACACCGGGGAGCTGTTTTTT. Its translation is CASSLFGGPNTGELFF.